This TCR beta chain derives from a study of PD-L1 blockade in urothelial cancer. About the research overall: Enrolled patients had been treated previously with 0 to 3 chemotherapy regimens.

V gave up 6 bases and J gave up 5 bases; unmatched junction bases: 10. Germline V gives CDR1 SGHVS, CDR2 FNYEAQ. This CDR3 contains 15 residues. The protocol was immunoSEQ multiplex PCR, while the TCRdb copy is restricted to in-frame clones and leaves out a portion. Among roughly 51,000 clones listed, 79% were seen once. Time point meaning: pretreatment peripheral blood. The sequences come from PBMCs, collected around atezolizumab (anti-PD-L1) treatment. This clonotype was sampled from a man aged 65 to 85 with urothelial cancer. This chain connects TRBV7-6 to TRBJ2-5, with 9 bases aligning to TRBD2. CDR3 in DNA: TGTGCCAGCAGTCCTGTAGCGGGAGCGTACGAGACCCAGTACTTC. Translation: CASSPVAGAYETQYF. Combining the CDR3 with reference TRBV7-6 and TRBJ2-5 gives the whole variable domain GAGVSQSPRYKVTKRGQDVALRCDPISGHVSLYWYRQALGQGPEFLTYFNYEAQQDKSGLPNDRFSAERPEGSISTLTIQRTEQRDSAMYRCASSPVAGAYETQYFGPGTRLLVL.